This is a list of T cell receptor beta chains from one sample in a study of spatial heterogeneity in lung cancer. MiXCR was run by TCRdb on the 5' RACE reads, yielding one entry per CDR3 protein. This sample has fewer than 45,000 distinct CDR3 sequences, with approximately 6.9% found just once. Specimen: PBMCs, collected at surgery. The receptors derive from a female donor with early-stage non-small cell lung cancer. Both conserved end residues are part of each CDR3. A D gene is named only where the DNA matches it firmly. Where a row states a size, it is once, few, many or the class of an expanded clone; other rows omit it.

J gene | D gene | clone size | CDR3 length | V gene | CDR3 protein | CDR3 DNA
TRBJ2-3 | TRBD2 | many | 16 | TRBV5-5 | CASSPGGLAGTDTQYF | TGTGCCAGCAGCCCGGGCGGGCTAGCGGGTACAGATACGCAGTATTTT
TRBJ2-1 | NA | many | 14 | TRBV2 | CASSDGGVYDEQFF | TGTGCCAGCAGTGACGGGGGCGTGTACGATGAGCAGTTCTTC
TRBJ2-7 | NA | many | 12 | TRBV7-2 | CASSFTGFEQYF | TGTGCCAGCAGCTTCACAGGGTTCGAGCAGTACTTC
TRBJ2-3 | TRBD2 | NA | 16 | TRBV12-3/TRBV12-4 | CAPRDAGVPSTDTQYF | TGTGCCCCCAGGGACGCGGGGGTTCCTAGCACAGATACGCAGTATTTT
TRBJ2-3 | TRBD2 | many | 15 | TRBV19 | CASKGLAGDTDTQYF | TGTGCCAGTAAGGGACTTGCGGGGGACACAGATACGCAGTATTTT
TRBJ1-1 | TRBD1 | NA | 14 | TRBV20-1 | CSAARQGAPTGAFF | TGCAGTGCTGCTAGACAGGGGGCCCCAACTGGAGCTTTCTTT
TRBJ1-1 | TRBD1 | many | 15 | TRBV20-1 | CSARNPTGMDTEAFF | TGCAGTGCTAGGAACCCGACAGGGATGGACACTGAAGCTTTCTTT
TRBJ2-3 | TRBD1 | many | 17 | TRBV6-5 | CASSYVQGARGTDTQYF | TGTGCCAGCAGTTATGTTCAGGGGGCGAGGGGCACAGATACGCAGTATTTT
TRBJ2-2 | TRBD2 | few | 13 | TRBV5-1 | CASSLRGAGELFF | TGCGCCAGCAGCCTCCGGGGGGCCGGGGAGCTGTTTTTT
TRBJ2-1 | NA | many | 16 | TRBV5-1 | CASSLAPNSGYNEQFF | TGCGCCAGCAGCCTAGCCCCGAATAGCGGTTACAATGAGCAGTTCTTC
TRBJ2-7 | NA | medium-sized | 11 | TRBV29-1 | CSVRESYEQYF | TGCAGCGTACGTGAGTCCTACGAGCAGTACTTC
TRBJ2-5 | NA | NA | 16 | TRBV6-5 | CASSYSAGTGEETEYF | TGTGCCAGCAGTTACTCAGCTGGGACGGGAGAAGAGACCGAGTACTTC
TRBJ2-1 | NA | few | 14 | TRBV3-1 | CASSQVPASDEQFF | TGTGCCAGCAGCCAAGTTCCCGCCTCGGATGAGCAGTTCTTC
TRBJ1-5 | NA | many | 15 | TRBV5-8 | CASSLAGRHNQPQHF | TGTGCCAGCAGCTTGGCGGGACGGCACAATCAGCCCCAGCATTTT
TRBJ2-5 | NA | few | 17 | TRBV29-1 | CSAPSGIVRGGQETQYF | TGCAGCGCTCCATCAGGGATAGTAAGGGGAGGCCAAGAGACCCAGTACTTC
TRBJ2-3 | TRBD2 | many | 18 | TRBV7-2 | CASSPRTSGGASTDTQYF | TGTGCCAGCAGCCCTAGGACTAGCGGGGGTGCTAGCACAGATACGCAGTATTTT
TRBJ2-3 | TRBD2 | many | 16 | TRBV13 | CASSFALERGGGTQYF | TGTGCCAGCAGCTTCGCCCTGGAGCGGGGGGGCGGTACGCAGTATTTT
TRBJ2-1 | TRBD2 | NA | 17 | TRBV7-6 | CASSLGWRSGGFDEQFF | TGTGCCAGCAGCTTAGGGTGGAGAAGCGGGGGATTCGATGAGCAGTTCTTC
TRBJ2-7 | NA | few | 15 | TRBV27 | CASSQVMGPYYEQYF | TGTGCCAGCAGCCAGGTAATGGGCCCTTACTACGAGCAGTACTTC
TRBJ2-1 | NA | many | 14 | TRBV20-1 | CSARGGRDYNEQFF | TGCAGTGCTAGAGGCGGACGGGATTATAATGAGCAGTTCTTC
TRBJ2-3 | NA | NA | 17 | TRBV11-3 | CASSLVYGTPDTDTQYF | TGTGCCAGCAGCTTAGTCTACGGGACTCCCGACACAGATACGCAGTATTTT
TRBJ2-7 | TRBD2 | NA | 13 | TRBV3-1 | CASSPLAGYEQYF | TGTGCCAGCAGCCCTCTAGCGGGGTACGAGCAGTACTTC
TRBJ2-1 | NA | many | 14 | TRBV5-1 | CASSLGDTSNEQFF | TGCGCCAGCAGCTTGGGGGACACCTCCAATGAGCAGTTCTTC
TRBJ1-1 | NA | many | 15 | TRBV4-3 | CASSHDPSPNTEAFF | TGCGCCAGCAGCCACGACCCTTCACCGAACACTGAAGCTTTCTTT
TRBJ1-1 | NA | NA | 13 | TRBV20-1 | CSATQGANTEAFF | TGCAGTGCTACACAGGGTGCGAACACTGAAGCTTTCTTT
TRBJ2-6 | NA | many | 16 | TRBV6-5 | CASSYPGTKGANVLTF | TGTGCCAGCAGTTACCCAGGGACCAAGGGGGCCAACGTCCTGACTTTC
TRBJ1-1 | NA | few | 12 | TRBV7-2 | CASSWGRTEAFF | TGTGCCAGCAGCTGGGGGAGAACTGAAGCTTTCTTT
TRBJ1-5 | TRBD1 | many | 14 | TRBV10-2 | CASSLDRGNQPQHF | TGCGCCAGCAGTTTGGACAGGGGCAATCAGCCCCAGCATTTT